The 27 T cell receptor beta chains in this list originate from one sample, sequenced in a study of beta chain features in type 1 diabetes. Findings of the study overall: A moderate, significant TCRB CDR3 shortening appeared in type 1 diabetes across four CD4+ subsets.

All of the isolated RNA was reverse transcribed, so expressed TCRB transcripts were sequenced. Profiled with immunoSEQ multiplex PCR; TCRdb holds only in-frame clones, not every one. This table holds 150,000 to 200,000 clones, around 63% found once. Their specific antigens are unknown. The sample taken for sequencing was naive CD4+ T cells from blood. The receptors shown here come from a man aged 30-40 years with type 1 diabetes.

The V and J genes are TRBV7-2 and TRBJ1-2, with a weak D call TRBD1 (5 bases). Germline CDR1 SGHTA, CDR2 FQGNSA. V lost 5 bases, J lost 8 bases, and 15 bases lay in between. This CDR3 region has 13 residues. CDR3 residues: CASSGTDFYGYTF. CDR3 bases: TGTGCCAGCAGCGGGACGGATTTCTACGGCTACACCTTC.

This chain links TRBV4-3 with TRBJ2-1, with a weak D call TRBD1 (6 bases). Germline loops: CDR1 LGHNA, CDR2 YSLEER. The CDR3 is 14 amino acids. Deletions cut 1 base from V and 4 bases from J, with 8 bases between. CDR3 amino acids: CASSQAGAYNEQFF. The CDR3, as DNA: TGCGCCAGCAGCCAAGCAGGGGCGTACAATGAGCAGTTCTTC.

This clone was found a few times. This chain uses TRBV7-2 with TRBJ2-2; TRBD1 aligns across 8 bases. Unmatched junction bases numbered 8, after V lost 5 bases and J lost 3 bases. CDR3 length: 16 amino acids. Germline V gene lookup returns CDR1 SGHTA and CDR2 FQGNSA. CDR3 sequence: CASSGATGVYTGELFF. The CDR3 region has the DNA TGTGCCAGCAGCGGGGCGACAGGGGTATACACCGGGGAGCTGTTTTTT. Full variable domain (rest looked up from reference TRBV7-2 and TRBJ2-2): GAGVSQSPSNKVTEKGKDVELRCDPISGHTALYWYRQSLGQGLEFLIYFQGNSAPDKSGLPSDRFSAERTGGSVSTLTIQRTQQEDSAVYLCASSGATGVYTGELFFGEGSRLTVL.

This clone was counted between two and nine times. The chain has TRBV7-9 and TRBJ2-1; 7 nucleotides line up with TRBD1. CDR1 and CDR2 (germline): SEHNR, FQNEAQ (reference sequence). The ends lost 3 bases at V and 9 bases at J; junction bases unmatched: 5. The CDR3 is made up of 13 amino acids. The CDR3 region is CASSFISGGEQFF. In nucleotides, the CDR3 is TGTGCCAGCAGCTTCATTTCAGGGGGTGAGCAGTTCTTC. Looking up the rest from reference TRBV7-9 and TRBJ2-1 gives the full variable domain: DTGVSQNPRHKITKRGQNVTFRCDPISEHNRLYWYRQTLGQGPEFLTYFQNEAQLEKSRLLSDRFSAERPKGSFSTLEIQRTEQGDSAMYLCASSFISGGEQFFGPGTRLTVL.

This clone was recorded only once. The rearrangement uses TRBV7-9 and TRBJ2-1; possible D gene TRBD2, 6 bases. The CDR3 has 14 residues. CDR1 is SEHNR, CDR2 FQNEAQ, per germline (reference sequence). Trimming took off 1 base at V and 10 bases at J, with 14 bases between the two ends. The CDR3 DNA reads TGTGCCAGCAGCTTAGTTACCCCCGCGGGAGAGCAGTTCTTC. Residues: CASSLVTPAGEQFF.

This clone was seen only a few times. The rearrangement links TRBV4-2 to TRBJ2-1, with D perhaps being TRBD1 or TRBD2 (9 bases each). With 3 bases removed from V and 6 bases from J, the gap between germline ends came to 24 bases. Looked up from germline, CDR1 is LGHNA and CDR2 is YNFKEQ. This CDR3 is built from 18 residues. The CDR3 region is CASSHRTLAGQGGNEQFF. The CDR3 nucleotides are TGTGCCAGCAGCCATCGAACCCTAGCGGGACAGGGCGGCAATGAGCAGTTCTTC.

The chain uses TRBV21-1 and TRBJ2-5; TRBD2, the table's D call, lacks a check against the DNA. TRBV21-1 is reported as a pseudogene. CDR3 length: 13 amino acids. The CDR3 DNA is TGTGCCAGCCCTGCGGCTAGTCAAGAGACCCAGTACTTC. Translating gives CASPAASQETQYF.

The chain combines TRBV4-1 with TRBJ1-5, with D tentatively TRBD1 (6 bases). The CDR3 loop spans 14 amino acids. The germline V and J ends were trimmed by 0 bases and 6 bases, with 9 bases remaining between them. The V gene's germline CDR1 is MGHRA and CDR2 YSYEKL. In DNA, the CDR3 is TGCGCCAGCAGCCAAGAGCAGGGGAGTCAGCCCCAGCATTTT. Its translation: CASSQEQGSQPQHF.

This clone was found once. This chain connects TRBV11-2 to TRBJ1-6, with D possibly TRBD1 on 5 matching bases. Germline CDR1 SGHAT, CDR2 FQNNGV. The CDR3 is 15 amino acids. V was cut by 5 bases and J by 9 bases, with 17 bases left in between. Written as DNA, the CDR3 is TGTGCCAGCAGCGCCCTCTGGGGCGAAGGTTCACCCCTCCACTTT. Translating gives CASSALWGEGSPLHF.

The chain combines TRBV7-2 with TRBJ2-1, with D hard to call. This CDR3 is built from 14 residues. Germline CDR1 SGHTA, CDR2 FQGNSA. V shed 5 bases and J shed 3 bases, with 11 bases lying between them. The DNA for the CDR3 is TGTGCCAGCAGCCGTAGCTGGTTCTACAATGAGCAGTTCTTC. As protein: CASSRSWFYNEQFF.

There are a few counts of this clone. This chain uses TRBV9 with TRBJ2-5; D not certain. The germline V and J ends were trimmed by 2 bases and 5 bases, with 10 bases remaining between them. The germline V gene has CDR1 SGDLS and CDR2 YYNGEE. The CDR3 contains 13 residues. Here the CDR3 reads CASSVLLDETQYF. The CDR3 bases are TGTGCCAGCAGCGTGCTACTGGATGAGACCCAGTACTTC.

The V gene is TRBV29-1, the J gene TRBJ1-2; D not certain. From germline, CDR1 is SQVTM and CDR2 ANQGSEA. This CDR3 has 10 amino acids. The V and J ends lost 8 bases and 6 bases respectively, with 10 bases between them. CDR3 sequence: CSPSTNGYTF. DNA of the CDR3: TGCAGCCCCTCGACAAATGGCTACACCTTC.

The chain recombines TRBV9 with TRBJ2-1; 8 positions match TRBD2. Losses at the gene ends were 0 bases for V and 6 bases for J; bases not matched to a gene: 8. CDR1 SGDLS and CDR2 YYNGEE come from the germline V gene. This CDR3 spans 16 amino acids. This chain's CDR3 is CASSVVPRGDSNEQFF. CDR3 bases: TGTGCCAGCAGCGTAGTCCCGCGGGGGGATAGCAATGAGCAGTTCTTC. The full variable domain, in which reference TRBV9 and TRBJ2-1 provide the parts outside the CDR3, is DSGVTQTPKHLITATGQRVTLRCSPRSGDLSVYWYQQSLDQGLQFLIQYYNGEERAKGNILERFSAQQFPDLHSELNLSSLELGDSALYFCASSVVPRGDSNEQFFGPGTRLTVL.

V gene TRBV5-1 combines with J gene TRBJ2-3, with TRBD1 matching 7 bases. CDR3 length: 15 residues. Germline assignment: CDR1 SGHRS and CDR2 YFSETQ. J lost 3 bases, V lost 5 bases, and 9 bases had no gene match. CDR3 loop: CASRSLGQETDTQYF. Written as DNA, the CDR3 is TGCGCCAGCAGGAGTCTTGGACAGGAAACAGATACGCAGTATTTT. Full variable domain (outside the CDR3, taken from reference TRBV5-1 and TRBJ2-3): KAGVTQTPRYLIKTRGQQVTLSCSPISGHRSVSWYQQTPGQGLQFLFEYFSETQRNKGNFPGRFSGRQFSNSRSEMNVSTLELGDSALYLCASRSLGQETDTQYFGPGTRLTVL.

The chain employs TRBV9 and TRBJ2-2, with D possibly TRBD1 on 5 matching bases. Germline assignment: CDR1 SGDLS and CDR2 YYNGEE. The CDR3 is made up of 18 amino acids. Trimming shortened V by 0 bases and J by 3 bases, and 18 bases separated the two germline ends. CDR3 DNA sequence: TGTGCCAGCAGCGTAGAAGGTTTTCAGGGAAAGTACACCGGGGAGCTGTTTTTT. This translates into CASSVEGFQGKYTGELFF. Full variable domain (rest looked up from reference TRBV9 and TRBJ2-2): DSGVTQTPKHLITATGQRVTLRCSPRSGDLSVYWYQQSLDQGLQFLIQYYNGEERAKGNILERFSAQQFPDLHSELNLSSLELGDSALYFCASSVEGFQGKYTGELFFGEGSRLTVL.

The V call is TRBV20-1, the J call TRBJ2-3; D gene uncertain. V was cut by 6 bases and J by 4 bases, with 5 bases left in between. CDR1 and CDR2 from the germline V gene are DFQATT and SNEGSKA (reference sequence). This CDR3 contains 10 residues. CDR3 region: CSASSDTQYF. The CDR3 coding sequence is TGCAGTGCCTCTTCAGATACGCAGTATTTT.

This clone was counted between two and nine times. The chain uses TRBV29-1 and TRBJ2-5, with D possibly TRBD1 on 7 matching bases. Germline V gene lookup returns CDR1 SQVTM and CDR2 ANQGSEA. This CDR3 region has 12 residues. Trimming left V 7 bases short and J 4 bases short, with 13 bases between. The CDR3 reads CSAGQEGETQYF. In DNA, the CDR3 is TGCAGCGCTGGACAGGAGGGAGAGACCCAGTACTTC.

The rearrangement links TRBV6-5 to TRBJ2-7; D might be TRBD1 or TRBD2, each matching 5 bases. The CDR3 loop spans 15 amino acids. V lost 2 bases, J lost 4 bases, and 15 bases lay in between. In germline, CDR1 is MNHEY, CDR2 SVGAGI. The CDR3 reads CASSYGAGSFYEQYF. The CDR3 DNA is TGTGCCAGCAGTTACGGGGCAGGGAGTTTTTACGAGCAGTACTTC.

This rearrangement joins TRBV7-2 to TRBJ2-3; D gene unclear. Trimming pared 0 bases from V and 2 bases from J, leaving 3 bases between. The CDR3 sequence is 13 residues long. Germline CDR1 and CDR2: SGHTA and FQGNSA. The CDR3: CASSLAITDTQYF. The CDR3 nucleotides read TGTGCCAGCAGCTTAGCGATCACAGATACGCAGTATTTT.

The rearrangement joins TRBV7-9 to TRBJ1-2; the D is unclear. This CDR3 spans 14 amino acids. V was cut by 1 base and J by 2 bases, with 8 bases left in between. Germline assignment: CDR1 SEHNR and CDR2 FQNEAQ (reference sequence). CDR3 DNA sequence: TGTGCCAGCAGCTTAGGATCGGGGAACTATGGCTACACCTTC. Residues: CASSLGSGNYGYTF.

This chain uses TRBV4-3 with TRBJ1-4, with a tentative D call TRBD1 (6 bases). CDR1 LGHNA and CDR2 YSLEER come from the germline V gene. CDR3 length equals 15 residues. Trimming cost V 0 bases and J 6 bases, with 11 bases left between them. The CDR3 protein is CASSQDGGRDEKLFF. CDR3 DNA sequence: TGCGCCAGCAGCCAAGACGGGGGGCGCGATGAAAAACTGTTTTTT.

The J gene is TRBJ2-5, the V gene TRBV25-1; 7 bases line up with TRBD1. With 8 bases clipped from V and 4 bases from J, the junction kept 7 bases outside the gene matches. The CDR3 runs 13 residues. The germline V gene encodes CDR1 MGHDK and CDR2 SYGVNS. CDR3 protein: CASREGATETQYF. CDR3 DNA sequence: TGTGCCAGCCGAGAGGGGGCCACAGAGACCCAGTACTTC.

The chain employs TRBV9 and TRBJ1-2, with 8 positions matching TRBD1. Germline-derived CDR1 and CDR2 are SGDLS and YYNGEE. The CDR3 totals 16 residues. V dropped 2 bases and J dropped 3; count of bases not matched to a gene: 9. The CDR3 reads CASSVLGQGADYGYTF. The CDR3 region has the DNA TGTGCCAGCAGCGTTCTCGGGCAGGGGGCTGACTATGGCTACACCTTC. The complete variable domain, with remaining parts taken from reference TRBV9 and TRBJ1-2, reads DSGVTQTPKHLITATGQRVTLRCSPRSGDLSVYWYQQSLDQGLQFLIQYYNGEERAKGNILERFSAQQFPDLHSELNLSSLELGDSALYFCASSVLGQGADYGYTFGSGTRLTVV.

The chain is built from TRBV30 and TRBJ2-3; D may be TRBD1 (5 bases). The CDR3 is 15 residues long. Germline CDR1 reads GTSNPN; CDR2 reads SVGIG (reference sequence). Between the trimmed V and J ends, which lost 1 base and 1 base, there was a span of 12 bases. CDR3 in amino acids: CAWSADSYGTDTQYF. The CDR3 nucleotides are TGTGCCTGGAGTGCAGACAGTTATGGCACAGATACGCAGTATTTT.

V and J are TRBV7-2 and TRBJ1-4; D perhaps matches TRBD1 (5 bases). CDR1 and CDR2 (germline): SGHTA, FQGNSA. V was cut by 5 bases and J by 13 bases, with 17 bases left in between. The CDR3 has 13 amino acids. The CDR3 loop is CASSLDGAGPLFF. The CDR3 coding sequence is TGTGCCAGCAGCCTTGACGGGGCTGGCCCACTGTTTTTT.

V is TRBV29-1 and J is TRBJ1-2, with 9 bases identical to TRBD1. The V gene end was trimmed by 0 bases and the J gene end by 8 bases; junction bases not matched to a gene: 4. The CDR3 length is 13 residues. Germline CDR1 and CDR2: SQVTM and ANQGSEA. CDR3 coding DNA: TGCAGCGTTGAAGAGGGGACAGGGACCGGCTACACCTTC. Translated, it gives CSVEEGTGTGYTF.

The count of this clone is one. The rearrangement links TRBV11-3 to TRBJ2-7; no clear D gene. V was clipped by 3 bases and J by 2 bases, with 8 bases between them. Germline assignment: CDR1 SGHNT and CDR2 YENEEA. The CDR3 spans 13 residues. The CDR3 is CASSLNTAYEQYF. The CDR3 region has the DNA TGTGCCAGCAGCTTGAACACCGCCTACGAGCAGTACTTC.